Sequencing of this T cell receptor (beta chain) was carried out in a study of T cell responses to AZD1222 COVID-19 vaccine. Study overall: Second doses that came at about 4 or about 12 weeks were put together.

V was trimmed by 2 bases and J by 5 bases, leaving 8 bases between them. The germline V gene encodes CDR1 KGHSH and CDR2 LQKENI. The CDR3 consists of 13 residues. TCRdb's table, derived via immunoSEQ multiplex PCR, lists solely in-frame clones and lacks some. The table records approximately 100,000 clones, roughly nine tenths of them present only once. A single count supports this clone. This sequence joins TRBV18 and TRBJ2-3, with unresolved D. The sequencing here drew on peripheral blood, taken on day 0 of AZD1222 vaccination. The origin of this receptor is an adult in good health. The chain's CDR3 is CASSPEGIDTQYF. The CDR3 coding sequence is TGTGCCAGCTCACCAGAAGGTATAGATACGCAGTATTTT.